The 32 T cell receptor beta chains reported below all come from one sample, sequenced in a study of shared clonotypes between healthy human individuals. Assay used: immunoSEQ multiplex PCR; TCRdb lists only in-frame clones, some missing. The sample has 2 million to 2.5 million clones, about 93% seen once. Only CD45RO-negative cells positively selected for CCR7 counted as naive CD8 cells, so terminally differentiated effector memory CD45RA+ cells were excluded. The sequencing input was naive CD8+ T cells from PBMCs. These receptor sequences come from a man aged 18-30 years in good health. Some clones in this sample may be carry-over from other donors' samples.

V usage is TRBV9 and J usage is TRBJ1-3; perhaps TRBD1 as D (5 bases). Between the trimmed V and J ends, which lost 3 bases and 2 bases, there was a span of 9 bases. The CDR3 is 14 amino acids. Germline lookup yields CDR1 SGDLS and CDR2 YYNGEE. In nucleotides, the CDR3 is TGTGCCAGCAGCGGGGGAGGGGCTGGAAACACCATATATTTT. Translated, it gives CASSGGGAGNTIYF.

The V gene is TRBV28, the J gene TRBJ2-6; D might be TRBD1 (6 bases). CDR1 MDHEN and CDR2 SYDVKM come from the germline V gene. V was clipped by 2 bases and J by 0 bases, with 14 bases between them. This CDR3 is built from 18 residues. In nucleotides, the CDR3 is TGTGCCAGCAGTTTAAATGTGGACAGCCTCTCTGGGGCCAACGTCCTGACTTTC. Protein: CASSLNVDSLSGANVLTF. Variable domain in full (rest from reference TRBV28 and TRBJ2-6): DVKVTQSSRYLVKRTGEKVFLECVQDMDHENMFWYRQDPGLGLRLIYFSYDVKMKEKGDIPEGYSVSREKKERFSLILESASTNQTSMYLCASSLNVDSLSGANVLTFGAGSRLTVL.

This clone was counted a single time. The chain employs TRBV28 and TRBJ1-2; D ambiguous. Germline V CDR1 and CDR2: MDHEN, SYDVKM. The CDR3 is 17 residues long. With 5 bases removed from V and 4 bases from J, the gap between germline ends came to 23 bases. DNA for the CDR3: TGTGCCAGCAGTCCCCTTTACTGGGCGAGGTCCGGCTATGGCTACACCTTC. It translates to CASSPLYWARSGYGYTF.

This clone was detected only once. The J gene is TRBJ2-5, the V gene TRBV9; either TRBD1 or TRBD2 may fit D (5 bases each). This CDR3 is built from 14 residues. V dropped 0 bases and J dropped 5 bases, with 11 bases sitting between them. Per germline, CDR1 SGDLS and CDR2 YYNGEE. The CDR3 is CASSVGGPLETQYF. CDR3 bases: TGTGCCAGCAGCGTAGGGGGACCGCTGGAGACCCAGTACTTC.

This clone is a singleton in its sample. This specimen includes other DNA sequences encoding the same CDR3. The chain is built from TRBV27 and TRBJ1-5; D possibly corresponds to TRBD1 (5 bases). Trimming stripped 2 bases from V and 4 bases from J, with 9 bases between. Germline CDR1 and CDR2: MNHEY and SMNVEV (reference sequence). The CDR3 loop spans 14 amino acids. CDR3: CASSLQGANQPQHF. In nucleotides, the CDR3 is TGTGCCAGCAGTTTACAGGGTGCAAATCAGCCCCAGCATTTT.

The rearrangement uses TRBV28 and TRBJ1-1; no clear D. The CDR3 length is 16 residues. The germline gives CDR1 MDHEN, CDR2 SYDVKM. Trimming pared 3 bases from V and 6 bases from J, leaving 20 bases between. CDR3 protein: CASSFLLGSQVAEAFF. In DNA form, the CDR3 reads TGTGCCAGCAGTTTCTTGTTAGGGTCCCAGGTAGCTGAAGCTTTCTTT.

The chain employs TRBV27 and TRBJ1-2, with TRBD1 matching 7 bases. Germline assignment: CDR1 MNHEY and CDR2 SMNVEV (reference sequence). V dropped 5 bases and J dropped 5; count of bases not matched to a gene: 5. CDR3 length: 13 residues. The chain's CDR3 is CASSAGQMYGYTF. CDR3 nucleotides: TGTGCCAGCAGTGCGGGACAGATGTATGGCTACACCTTC.

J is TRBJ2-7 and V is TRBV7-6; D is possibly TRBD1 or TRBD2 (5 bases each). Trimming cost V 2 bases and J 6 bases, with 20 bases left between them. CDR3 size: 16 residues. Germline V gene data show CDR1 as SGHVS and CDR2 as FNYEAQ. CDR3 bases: TGTGCCAGCAGCTTATACTGGGACCCAAAAGCTGGCGAGCAGTACTTC. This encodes CASSLYWDPKAGEQYF. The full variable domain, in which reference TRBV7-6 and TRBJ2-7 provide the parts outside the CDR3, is GAGVSQSPRYKVTKRGQDVALRCDPISGHVSLYWYRQALGQGPEFLTYFNYEAQQDKSGLPNDRFSAERPEGSISTLTIQRTEQRDSAMYRCASSLYWDPKAGEQYFGPGTRLTVT.

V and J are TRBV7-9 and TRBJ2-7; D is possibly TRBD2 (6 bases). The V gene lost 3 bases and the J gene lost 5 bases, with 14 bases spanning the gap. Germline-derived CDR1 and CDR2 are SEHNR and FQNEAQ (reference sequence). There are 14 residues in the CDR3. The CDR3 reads CASSFSEGRNEQYF. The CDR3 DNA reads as TGTGCCAGCAGCTTTTCCGAAGGGAGGAACGAGCAGTACTTC.

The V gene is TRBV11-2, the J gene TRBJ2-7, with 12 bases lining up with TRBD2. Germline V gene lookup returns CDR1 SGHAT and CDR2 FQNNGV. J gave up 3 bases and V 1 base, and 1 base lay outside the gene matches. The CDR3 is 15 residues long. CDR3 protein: CASSLGLAGVYEQYF. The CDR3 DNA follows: TGTGCCAGCAGCTTAGGACTAGCGGGAGTCTACGAGCAGTACTTC.

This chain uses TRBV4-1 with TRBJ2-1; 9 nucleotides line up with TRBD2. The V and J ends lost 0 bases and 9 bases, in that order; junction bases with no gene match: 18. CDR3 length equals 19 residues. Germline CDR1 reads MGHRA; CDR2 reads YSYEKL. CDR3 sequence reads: CASSQDRMLSSGSLREQFF. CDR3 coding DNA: TGCGCCAGCAGCCAAGATCGTATGCTAAGTAGCGGGAGTCTACGTGAGCAGTTCTTC.

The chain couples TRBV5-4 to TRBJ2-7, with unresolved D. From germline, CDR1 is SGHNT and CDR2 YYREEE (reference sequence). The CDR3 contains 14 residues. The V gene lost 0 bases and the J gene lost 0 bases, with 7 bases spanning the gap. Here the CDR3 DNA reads TGTGCCAGCAGCTTGGGTATAGCCTCCTACGAGCAGTACTTC. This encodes CASSLGIASYEQYF.

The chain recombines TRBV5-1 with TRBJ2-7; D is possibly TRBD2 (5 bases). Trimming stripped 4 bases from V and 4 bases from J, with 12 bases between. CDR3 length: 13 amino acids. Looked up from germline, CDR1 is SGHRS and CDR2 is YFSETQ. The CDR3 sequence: CASSPDYTYEQYF. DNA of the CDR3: TGCGCCAGCAGCCCAGACTACACATACGAGCAGTACTTC.

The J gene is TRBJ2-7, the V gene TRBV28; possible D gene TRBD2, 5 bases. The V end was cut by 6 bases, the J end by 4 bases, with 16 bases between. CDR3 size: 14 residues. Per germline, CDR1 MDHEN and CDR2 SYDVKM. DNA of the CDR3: TGTGCCAGCAGACGGACGGGGTTGGTGTACGAGCAGTACTTC. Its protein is CASRRTGLVYEQYF.

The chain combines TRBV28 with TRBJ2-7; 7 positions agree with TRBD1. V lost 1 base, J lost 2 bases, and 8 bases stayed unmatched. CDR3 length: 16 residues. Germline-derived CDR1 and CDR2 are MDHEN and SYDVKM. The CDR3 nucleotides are TGTGCCAGCAGTTTATTGGCTTTTCAGGGGGCCTACGAGCAGTACTTC. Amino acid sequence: CASSLLAFQGAYEQYF.

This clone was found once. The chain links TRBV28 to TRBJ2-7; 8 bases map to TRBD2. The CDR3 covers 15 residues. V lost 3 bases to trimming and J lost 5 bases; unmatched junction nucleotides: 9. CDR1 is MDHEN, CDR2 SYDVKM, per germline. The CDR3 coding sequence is TGTGCCAGCAGTTTCGGTTCCAGCGGGAGTGACGAGCAGTACTTC. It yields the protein CASSFGSSGSDEQYF.

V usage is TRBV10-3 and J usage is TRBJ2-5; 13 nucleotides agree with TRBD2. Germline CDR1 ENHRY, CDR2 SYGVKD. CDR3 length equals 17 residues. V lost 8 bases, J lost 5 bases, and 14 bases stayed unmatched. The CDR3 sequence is CAIAADPGTSGIETQYF. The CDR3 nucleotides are TGTGCCATCGCCGCAGACCCTGGGACTAGCGGGATCGAGACCCAGTACTTC.

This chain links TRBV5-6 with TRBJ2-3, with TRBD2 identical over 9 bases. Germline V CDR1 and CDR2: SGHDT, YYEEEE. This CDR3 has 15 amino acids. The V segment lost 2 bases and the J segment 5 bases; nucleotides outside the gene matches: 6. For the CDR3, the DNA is TGTGCCAGCAGCTTTTCTAGCGGGACGGGAGATACGCAGTATTTT. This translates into CASSFSSGTGDTQYF.

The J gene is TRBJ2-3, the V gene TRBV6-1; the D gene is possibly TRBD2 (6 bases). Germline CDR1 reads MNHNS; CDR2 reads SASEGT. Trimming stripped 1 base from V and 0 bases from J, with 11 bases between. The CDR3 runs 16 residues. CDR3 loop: CASSEVVAASTDTQYF. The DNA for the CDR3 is TGTGCCAGCAGTGAAGTGGTAGCGGCCAGCACAGATACGCAGTATTTT.

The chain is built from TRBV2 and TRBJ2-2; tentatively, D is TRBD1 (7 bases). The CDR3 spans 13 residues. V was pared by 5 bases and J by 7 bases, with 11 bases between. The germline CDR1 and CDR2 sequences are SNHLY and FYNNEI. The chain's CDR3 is CASSYRGGGELFF. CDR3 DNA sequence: TGTGCCAGCAGTTACAGGGGAGGCGGGGAGCTGTTTTTT. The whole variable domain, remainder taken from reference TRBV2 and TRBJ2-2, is EPEVTQTPSHQVTQMGQEVILRCVPISNHLYFYWYRQILGQKVEFLVSFYNNEISEKSEIFDDQFSVERPDGSNFTLKIRSTKLEDSAMYFCASSYRGGGELFFGEGSRLTVL.

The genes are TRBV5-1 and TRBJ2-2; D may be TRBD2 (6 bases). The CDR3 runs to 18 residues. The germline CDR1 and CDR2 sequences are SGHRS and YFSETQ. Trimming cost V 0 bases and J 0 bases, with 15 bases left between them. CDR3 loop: CASSLATWTTPNTGELFF. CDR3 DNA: TGCGCCAGCAGCTTGGCCACGTGGACTACTCCGAACACCGGGGAGCTGTTTTTT.

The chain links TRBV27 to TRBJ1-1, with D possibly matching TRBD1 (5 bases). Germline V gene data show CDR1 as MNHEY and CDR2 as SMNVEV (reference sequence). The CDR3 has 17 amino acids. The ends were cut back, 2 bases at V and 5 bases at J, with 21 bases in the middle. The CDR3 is CASSLTGYNLGGTEAFF. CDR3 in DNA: TGTGCCAGCAGTTTAACAGGTTACAACCTCGGAGGAACTGAAGCTTTCTTT.

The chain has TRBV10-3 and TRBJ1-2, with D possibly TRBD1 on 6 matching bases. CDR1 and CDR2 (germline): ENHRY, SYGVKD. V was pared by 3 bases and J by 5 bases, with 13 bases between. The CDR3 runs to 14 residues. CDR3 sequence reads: CAISDGGRDYGYTF. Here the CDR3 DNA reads TGTGCCATCAGTGACGGGGGCAGGGATTATGGCTACACCTTC.

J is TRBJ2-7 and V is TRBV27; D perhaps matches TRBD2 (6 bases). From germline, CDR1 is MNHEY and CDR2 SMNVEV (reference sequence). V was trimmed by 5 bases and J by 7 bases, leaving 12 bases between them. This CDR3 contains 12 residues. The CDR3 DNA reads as TGTGCCAGCAGTCCCTTGGCGGGGGAGCAGTACTTC. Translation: CASSPLAGEQYF.

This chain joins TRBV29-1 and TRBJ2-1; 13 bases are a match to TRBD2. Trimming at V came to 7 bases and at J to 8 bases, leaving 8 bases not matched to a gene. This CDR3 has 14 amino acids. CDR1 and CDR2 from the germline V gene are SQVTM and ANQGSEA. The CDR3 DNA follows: TGCAGCGCCGGACTAGCGGGAGAGGTATATGAGCAGTTCTTC. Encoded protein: CSAGLAGEVYEQFF.

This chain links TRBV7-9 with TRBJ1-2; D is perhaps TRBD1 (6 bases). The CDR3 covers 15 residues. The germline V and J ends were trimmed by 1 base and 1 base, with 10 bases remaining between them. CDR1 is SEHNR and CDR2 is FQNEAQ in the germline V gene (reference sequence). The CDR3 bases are TGTGCCAGCAGCTTAGGGACAGTGCATAACTATGGCTACACCTTC. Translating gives CASSLGTVHNYGYTF.

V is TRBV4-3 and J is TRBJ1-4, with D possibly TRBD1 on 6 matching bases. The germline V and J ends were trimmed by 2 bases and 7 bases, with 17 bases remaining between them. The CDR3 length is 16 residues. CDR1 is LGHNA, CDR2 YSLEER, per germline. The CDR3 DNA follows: TGCGCCAGCAGCCAATCGGGACGTAGGGGGGGTGAAAAACTGTTTTTT. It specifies CASSQSGRRGGEKLFF.

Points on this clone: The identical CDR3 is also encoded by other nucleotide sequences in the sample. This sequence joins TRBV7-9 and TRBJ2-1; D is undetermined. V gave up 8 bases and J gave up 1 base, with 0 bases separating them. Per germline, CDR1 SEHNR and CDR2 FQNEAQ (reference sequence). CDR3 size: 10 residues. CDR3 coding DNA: TGTGCCAGCTCCTACAATGAGCAGTTCTTC. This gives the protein CASSYNEQFF.

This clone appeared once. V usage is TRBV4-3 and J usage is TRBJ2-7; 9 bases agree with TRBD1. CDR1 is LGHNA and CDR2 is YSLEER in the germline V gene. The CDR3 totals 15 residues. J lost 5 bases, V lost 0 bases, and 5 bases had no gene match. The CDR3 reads CASSQDLRDRDEQYF. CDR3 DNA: TGCGCCAGCAGCCAAGATCTAAGGGACAGGGACGAGCAGTACTTC.

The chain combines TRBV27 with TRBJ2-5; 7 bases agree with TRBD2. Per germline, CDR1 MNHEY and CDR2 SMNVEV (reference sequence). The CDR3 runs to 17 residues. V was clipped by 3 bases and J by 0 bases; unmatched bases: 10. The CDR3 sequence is CASSFLLGGLYQETQYF. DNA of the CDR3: TGTGCCAGCAGTTTTCTCCTCGGGGGGTTGTACCAAGAGACCCAGTACTTC.

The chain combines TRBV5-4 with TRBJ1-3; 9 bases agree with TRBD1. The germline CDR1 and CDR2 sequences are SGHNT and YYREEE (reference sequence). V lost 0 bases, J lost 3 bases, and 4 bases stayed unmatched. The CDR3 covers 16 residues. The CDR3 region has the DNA TGTGCCAGCAGCTTGGTAACAGGGGGCGATGGAAACACCATATATTTT. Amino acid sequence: CASSLVTGGDGNTIYF.

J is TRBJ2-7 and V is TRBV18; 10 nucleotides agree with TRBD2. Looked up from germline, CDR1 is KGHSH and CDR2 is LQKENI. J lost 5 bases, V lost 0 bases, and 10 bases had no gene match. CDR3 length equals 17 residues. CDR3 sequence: CASSPPHLAGVHHEQYF. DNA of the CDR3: TGTGCCAGCTCACCACCCCATCTAGCGGGAGTACACCACGAGCAGTACTTC. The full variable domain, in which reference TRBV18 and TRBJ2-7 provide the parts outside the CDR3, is NAGVMQNPRHLVRRRGQEARLRCSPMKGHSHVYWYRQLPEEGLKFMVYLQKENIIDESGMPKERFSAEFPKEGPSILRIQQVVRGDSAAYFCASSPPHLAGVHHEQYFGPGTRLTVT.